Each of the 3 T cell receptor beta chains below was sequenced from the same sample in a study of cytotoxic CD8 clonotypes in ibrutinib-treated CLL. Clones were read by immunoSEQ multiplex PCR, and TCRdb kept only the in-frame ones, dropping some. Seen here are under 30,000 clones, less than 60% observed once, and the top ten hold about 4.8%. The source material was PBMCs, sampled before ibrutinib treatment. The receptors originated from a human donor with chronic lymphocytic leukemia.

The V and J genes are TRBV7-8 and TRBJ1-2; D gene ambiguous. The V end was cut by 1 base, the J end by 6 bases, with 18 bases between. This CDR3 contains 16 residues. The germline gives CDR1 SGHVS, CDR2 FQNEAQ. CDR3 bases: TGTGCCAGCAGCTTAGGCGGGGTCTGGGCCGTTAATGGCTACACCTTC. The encoded protein is CASSLGGVWAVNGYTF.

This chain connects TRBV2 to TRBJ1-5; D is ambiguous. CDR3 length: 15 amino acids. Germline V gives CDR1 SNHLY, CDR2 FYNNEI. Trimming shortened V by 7 bases and J by 0 bases, and 13 bases separated the two germline ends. This chain's CDR3 is CASTWSLDSNQPQHF. CDR3 DNA sequence: TGTGCCAGCACGTGGTCTTTGGATAGCAATCAGCCCCAGCATTTT.

The V gene is TRBV7-9, the J gene TRBJ1-1; D call uncertain. Germline V CDR1 and CDR2: SEHNR, FQNEAQ (reference sequence). With 5 bases removed from V and 0 bases from J, the gap between germline ends came to 7 bases. The CDR3 loop spans 13 amino acids. CDR3 protein: CASSPNMNTEAFF. The CDR3 coding sequence is TGTGCCAGCAGCCCCAATATGAACACTGAAGCTTTCTTT.